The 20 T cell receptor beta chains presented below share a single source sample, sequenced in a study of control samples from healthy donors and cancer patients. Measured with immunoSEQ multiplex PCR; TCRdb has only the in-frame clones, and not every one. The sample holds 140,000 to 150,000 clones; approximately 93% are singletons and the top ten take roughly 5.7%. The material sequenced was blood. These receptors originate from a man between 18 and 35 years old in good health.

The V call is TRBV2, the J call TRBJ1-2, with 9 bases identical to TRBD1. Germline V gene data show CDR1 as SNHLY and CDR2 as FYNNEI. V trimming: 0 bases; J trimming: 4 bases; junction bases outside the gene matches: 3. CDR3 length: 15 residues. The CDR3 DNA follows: TGTGCCAGCAGTGAAGCGACAGGGGGTAGCTATGGCTACACCTTC. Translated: CASSEATGGSYGYTF. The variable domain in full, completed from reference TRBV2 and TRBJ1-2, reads EPEVTQTPSHQVTQMGQEVILRCVPISNHLYFYWYRQILGQKVEFLVSFYNNEISEKSEIFDDQFSVERPDGSNFTLKIRSTKLEDSAMYFCASSEATGGSYGYTFGSGTRLTVV.

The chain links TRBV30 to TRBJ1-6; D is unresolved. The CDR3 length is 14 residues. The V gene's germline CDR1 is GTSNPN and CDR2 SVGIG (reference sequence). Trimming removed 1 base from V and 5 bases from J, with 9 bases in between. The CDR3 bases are TGTGCCTGGAGTGAGGTCAGGAATAATTCACCCCTCCACTTT. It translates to CAWSEVRNNSPLHF.

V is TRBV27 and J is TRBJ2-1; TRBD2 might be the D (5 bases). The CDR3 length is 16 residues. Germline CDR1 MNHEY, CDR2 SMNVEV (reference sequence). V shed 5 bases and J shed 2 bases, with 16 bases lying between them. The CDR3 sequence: CASSPWTGIAYNEQFF. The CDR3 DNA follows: TGTGCCAGCAGTCCCTGGACTGGGATCGCCTACAATGAGCAGTTCTTC.

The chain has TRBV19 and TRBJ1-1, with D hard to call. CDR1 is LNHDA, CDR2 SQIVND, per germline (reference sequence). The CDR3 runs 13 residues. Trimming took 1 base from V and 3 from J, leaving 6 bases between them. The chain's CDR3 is CASSIGRYTEAFF. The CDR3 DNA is TGTGCCAGTAGTATAGGTAGATACACTGAAGCTTTCTTT. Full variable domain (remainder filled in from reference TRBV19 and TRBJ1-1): DGGITQSPKYLFRKEGQNVTLSCEQNLNHDAMYWYRQDPGQGLRLIYYSQIVNDFQKGDIAEGYSVSREKKESFPLTVTSAQKNPTAFYLCASSIGRYTEAFFGQGTRLTVV.

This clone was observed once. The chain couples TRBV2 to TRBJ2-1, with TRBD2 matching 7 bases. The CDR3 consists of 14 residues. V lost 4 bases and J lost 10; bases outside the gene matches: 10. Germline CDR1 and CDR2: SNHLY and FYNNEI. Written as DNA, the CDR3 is TGTGCCAGCAGTGCCCGGACTAGTTTCTCCGAGCAGTTCTTC. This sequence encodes CASSARTSFSEQFF.

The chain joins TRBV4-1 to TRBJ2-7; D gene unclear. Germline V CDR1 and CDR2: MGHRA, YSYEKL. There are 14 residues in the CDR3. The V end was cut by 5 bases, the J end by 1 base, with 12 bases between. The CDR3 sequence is CASSFRIPSYEQYF. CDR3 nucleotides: TGCGCCAGCAGCTTCCGCATCCCTTCCTACGAGCAGTACTTC.

CDR3 coding DNA: TGTGCCAGCAGCGTCCACCCGGGGCAGAACACTGAAGCTTTCTTT. Its protein is CASSVHPGQNTEAFF. The chain joins TRBV9 to TRBJ1-1; possible D gene TRBD1, 5 bases. The CDR3 consists of 15 residues. The germline CDR1 and CDR2 sequences are SGDLS and YYNGEE. The V gene lost 2 bases and the J gene lost 1 base, with 12 bases spanning the gap.

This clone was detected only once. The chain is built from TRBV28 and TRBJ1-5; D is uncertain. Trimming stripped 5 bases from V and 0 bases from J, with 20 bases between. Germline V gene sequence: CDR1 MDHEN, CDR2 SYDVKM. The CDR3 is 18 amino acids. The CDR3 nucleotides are TGTGCCAGCAGTACTCCAGGACGGAAAAGTTATAGCAATCAGCCCCAGCATTTT. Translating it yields CASSTPGRKSYSNQPQHF.

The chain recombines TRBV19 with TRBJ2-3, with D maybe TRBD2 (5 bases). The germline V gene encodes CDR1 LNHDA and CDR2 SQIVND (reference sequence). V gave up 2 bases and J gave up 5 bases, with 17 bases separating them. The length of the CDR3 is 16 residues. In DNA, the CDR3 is TGTGCCAGTAGTATACGAGGGCTGAGGACCGAAGATACGCAGTATTTT. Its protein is CASSIRGLRTEDTQYF.

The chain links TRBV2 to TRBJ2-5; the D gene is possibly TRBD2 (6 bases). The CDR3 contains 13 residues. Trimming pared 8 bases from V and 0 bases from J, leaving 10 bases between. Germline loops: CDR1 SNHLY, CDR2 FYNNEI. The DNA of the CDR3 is TGTGCCAGCGTTGAGCGGGACCAAGAGACCCAGTACTTC. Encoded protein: CASVERDQETQYF.

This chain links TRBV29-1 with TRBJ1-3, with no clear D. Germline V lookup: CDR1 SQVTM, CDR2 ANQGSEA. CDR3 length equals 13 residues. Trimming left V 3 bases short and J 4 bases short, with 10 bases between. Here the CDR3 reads CSVERGHGNTIYF. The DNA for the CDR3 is TGCAGCGTTGAGCGAGGGCACGGAAACACCATATATTTT.

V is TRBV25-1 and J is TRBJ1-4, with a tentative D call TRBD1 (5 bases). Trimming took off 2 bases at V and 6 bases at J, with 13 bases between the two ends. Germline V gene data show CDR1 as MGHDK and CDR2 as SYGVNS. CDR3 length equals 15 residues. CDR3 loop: CASSEGEGPHEKLFF. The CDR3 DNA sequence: TGTGCCAGCAGTGAAGGGGAGGGGCCCCATGAAAAACTGTTTTTT.

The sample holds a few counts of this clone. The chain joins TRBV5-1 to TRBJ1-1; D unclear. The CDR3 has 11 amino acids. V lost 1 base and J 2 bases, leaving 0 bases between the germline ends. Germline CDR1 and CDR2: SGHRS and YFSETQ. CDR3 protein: CASSLNTEAFF. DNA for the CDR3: TGCGCCAGCAGCTTGAACACTGAAGCTTTCTTT.

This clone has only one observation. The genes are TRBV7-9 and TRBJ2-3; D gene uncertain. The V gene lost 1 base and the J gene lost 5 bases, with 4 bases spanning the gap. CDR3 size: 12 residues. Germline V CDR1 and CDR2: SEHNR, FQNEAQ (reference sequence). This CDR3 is CASSLVGDTQYF. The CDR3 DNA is TGTGCCAGCAGCTTAGTTGGAGATACGCAGTATTTT.

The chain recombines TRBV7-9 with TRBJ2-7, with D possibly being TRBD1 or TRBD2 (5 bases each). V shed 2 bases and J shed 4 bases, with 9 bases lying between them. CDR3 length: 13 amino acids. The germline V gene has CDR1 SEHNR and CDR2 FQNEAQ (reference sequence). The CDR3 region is CASSLRGEYEQYF. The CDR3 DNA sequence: TGTGCCAGCAGCTTAAGAGGGGAATACGAGCAGTACTTC. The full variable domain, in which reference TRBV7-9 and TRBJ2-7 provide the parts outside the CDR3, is DTGVSQNPRHKITKRGQNVTFRCDPISEHNRLYWYRQTLGQGPEFLTYFQNEAQLEKSRLLSDRFSAERPKGSFSTLEIQRTEQGDSAMYLCASSLRGEYEQYFGPGTRLTVT.

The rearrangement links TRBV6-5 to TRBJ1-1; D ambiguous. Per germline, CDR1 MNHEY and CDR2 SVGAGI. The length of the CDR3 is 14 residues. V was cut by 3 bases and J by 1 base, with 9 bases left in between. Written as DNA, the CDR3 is TGTGCCAGCAGTTATTCGGTTGAGAACACTGAAGCTTTCTTT. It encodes CASSYSVENTEAFF.

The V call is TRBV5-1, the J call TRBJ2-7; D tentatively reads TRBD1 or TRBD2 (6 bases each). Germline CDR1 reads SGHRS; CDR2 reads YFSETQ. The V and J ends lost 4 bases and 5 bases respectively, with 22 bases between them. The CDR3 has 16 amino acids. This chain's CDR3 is CASSHRGTYLRDEQYF. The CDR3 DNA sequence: TGCGCCAGCAGCCATAGGGGGACTTACCTACGGGACGAGCAGTACTTC.

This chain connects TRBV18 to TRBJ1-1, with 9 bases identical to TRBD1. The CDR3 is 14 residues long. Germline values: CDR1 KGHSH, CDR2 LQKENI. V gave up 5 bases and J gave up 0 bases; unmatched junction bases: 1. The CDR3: CASSRQGVNTEAFF. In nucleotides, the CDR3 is TGTGCCAGCTCAAGACAGGGGGTGAACACTGAAGCTTTCTTT.

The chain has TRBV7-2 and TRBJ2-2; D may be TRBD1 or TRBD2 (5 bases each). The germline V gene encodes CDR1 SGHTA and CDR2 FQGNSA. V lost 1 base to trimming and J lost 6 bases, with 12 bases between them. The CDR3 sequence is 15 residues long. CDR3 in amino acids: CASSLVGGLAGELFF. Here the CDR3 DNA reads TGTGCCAGCAGCTTAGTTGGGGGATTGGCCGGGGAGCTGTTTTTT.

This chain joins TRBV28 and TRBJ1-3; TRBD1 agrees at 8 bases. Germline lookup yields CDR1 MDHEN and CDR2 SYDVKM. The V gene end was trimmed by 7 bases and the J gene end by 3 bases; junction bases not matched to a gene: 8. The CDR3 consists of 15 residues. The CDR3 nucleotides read TGTGCCAGCACCGCGACGGGGACAGGTGGAAACACCATATATTTT. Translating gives CASTATGTGGNTIYF.